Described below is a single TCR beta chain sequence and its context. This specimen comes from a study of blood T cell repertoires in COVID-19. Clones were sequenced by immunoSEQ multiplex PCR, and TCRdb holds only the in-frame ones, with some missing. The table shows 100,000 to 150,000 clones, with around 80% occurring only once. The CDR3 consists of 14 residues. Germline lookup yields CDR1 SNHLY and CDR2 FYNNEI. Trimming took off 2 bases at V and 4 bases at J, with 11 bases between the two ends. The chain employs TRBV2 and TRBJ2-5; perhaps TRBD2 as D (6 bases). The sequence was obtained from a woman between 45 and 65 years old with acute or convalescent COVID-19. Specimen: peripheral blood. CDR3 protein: CASSESGRRETQYF. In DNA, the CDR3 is TGTGCCAGCAGTGAATCGGGGAGGCGAGAGACCCAGTACTTC. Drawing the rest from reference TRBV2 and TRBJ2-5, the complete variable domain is EPEVTQTPSHQVTQMGQEVILRCVPISNHLYFYWYRQILGQKVEFLVSFYNNEISEKSEIFDDQFSVERPDGSNFTLKIRSTKLEDSAMYFCASSESGRRETQYFGPGTRLLVL.